This TCR beta chain was retrieved from a study of beta chain features in type 1 diabetes (dated by TCRdb to the late 2010s). About the investigation overall: Mean age, gender distribution, total cell number and subset yield were not different between patients and healthy donors. Regulatory and stem cell-like memory subsets were isolated from only 8 patients and roughly 8 healthy donors, whereas naive and central memory subsets came from all 30 or so donors. In the study, recently diagnosed type 1 diabetes patients and matched healthy donors were compared on the TCRB repertoires of their sorted circulating CD4+ T cell subsets. A total of 107,917,701 sorted cells were examined across all samples, and the number of cells per subset was strongly correlated with RNA yield.

The germline V gene (reference sequence) yields SGHNT for CDR1 and YYREEE for CDR2. The CDR3 runs 15 amino acids, cysteine and phenylalanine included. CDR3 DNA is the only sequence kept; it has 45 bases, read in frame from the first base. Trimmed from V: 1 base; trimmed from J: 2 bases; junction bases lacking a gene match: 3. This clone was counted only a few times. Its antigen is unknown. No qualities accompany the bases; no much larger clone lies one base away. All of the isolated RNA was reverse transcribed with the High Capacity cDNA Reverse Transcription Kit, so expressed TCRB transcripts were sequenced. Deep immunoSEQ sequencing was performed on naive, central memory and regulatory T cell samples, with an average of approximately 3.9 million total reads per sample. Sorted cells were lysed in RLT buffer, and RNA was extracted using DNase-treated RNeasy Micro or Mini kits according to cell number. To prevent cross-contamination, every cell subset was processed on its own, while patient and healthy donor samples were processed together. Using the immunoSEQ multiplex PCR, TCRB sequences were amplified from cDNA into 87-bp fragments spanning the CDR3 region. The amplicons were sequenced using the Illumina HiSeq platform. Processing in the source paper ran as follows. PCR bias was computationally corrected using synthetic template baselines, reads within Hamming distance 2 were collapsed, and singletons that could not be merged were discarded. Reads were aligned against IMGT to assign V, D and J genes, CDR3 length and insertions or deletions at six rearrangement sites. Clonotype counts were normalized to sorted cell number within each subset before computing true diversity and Gini coefficients with the tcR R package. The overlap coefficient, calculated on TCRB nucleotide sequences, was used to quantify repertoire sharing. TCRdb limited this immuneACCESS table to in-frame rearrangements with V and J called. A share of clones is missing; checked studies link under half to unresolved V genes, and the rest is unexplained. V and J calls and clone size come straight from that table; D and trimming were deduced from the DNA. This sample has around 180,000 clones in its table, and approximately 7.8% of those were observed once. The ten largest account for more than 0.75% of the sample.

Each donor gave one peripheral blood draw, averaging approximately 120 mL, which was collected into heparinised tubes. A BD FACSAria II and a panel including CD45RO, CCR7, CD25, CD127, CD95 and CD27 were used to sort naive, central memory, regulatory and stem cell-like memory CD4+ T cells. Every sorted population had a purity above 98%. PBMCs were isolated right away by Lymphoprep density gradient centrifugation and were stained directly, without culture. Samples were stained and sorted in pairs, with one healthy donor and one patient per experiment, so that batch effects were minimized. Summary of the overall study and its limitations: PCR may preferentially amplify shorter templates, but because patient and control samples were amplified and corrected together, any resulting skew would affect both groups equally. Naive, central memory and regulatory TCRB repertoires appeared to be more similar among patients than among healthy donors. Fewer insertions and more nucleotide deletions at VDJ recombination sites were observed in patients with type 1 diabetes, implying thymic rearrangement abnormalities. Because small numbers of individuals were included in the HLA sub-analyses, any influence of HLA type on TCRB rearrangement was left unresolved. In all four CD4+ subsets, TCRB CDR3 length was moderately but significantly shorter in type 1 diabetes patients. Because cDNA was sequenced instead of genomic DNA, activated cells with high expression could be over-represented, although the groups did not differ in activation or CD3 levels.

The sequencing input was central memory CD4+ T cells from blood. The V and J genes are TRBV5-4 and TRBJ2-1; 7 bases in between match TRBD2. The TCR originated in a middle-aged woman with type 1 diabetes. This receptor has the CDR3 CASSLLADTYNEQFF. DNA sequence: TGTGCCAGCAGCTTGCTAGCGGATACCTACAATGAGCAGTTCTTC.